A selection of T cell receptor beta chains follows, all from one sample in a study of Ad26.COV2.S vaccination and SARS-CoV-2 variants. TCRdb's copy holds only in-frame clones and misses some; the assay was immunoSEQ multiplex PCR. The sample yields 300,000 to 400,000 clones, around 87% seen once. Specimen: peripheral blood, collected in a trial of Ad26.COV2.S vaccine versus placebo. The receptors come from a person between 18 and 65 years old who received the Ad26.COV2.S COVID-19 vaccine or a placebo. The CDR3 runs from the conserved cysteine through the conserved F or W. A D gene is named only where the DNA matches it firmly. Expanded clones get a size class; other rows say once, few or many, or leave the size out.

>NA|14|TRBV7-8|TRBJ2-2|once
CASSPLDRRGELFF
TGTGCCAGCAGCCCATTGGACCGGCGCGGGGAGCTGTTTTTT
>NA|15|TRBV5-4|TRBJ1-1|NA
CASSLGSRGNTEAFF
TGTGCCAGCAGCTTGGGTTCGAGGGGGAACACTGAAGCTTTCTTT
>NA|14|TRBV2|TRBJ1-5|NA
CASTEAGSYQPQHF
TGTGCCAGCACCGAGGCCGGCAGTTATCAGCCCCAGCATTTT
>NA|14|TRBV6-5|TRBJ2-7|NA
CARGRTDSVYEQYF
TGTGCCAGAGGAAGGACAGACTCTGTCTACGAGCAGTACTTC
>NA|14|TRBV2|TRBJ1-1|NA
CASSQQAMNTEAFF
TGTGCCAGCAGTCAACAGGCCATGAACACTGAAGCTTTCTTT
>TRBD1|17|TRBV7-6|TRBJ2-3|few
CASSPRTGALPTDTQYF
TGTGCCAGCAGCCCGCGGACAGGGGCACTTCCCACAGATACGCAGTATTTT
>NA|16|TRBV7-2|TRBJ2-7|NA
CASSLSLYGQGGEQYF
TGTGCCAGCAGCTTGTCTCTTTACGGGCAGGGTGGCGAGCAGTACTTC
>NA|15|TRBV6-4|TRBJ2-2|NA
CASSNQPRGSGELFF
TGTGCCAGCAGTAACCAACCACGGGGGTCCGGGGAGCTGTTTTTT
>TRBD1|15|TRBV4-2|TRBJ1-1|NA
CASSQVGRGDTEAFF
TGTGCCAGCAGCCAAGTCGGCAGGGGGGACACTGAAGCTTTCTTT
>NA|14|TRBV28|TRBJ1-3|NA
CASIRSGSGNTIYF
TGTGCCAGCATTCGATCCGGCTCTGGAAACACCATATATTTT
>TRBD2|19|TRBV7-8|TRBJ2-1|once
CASSQGTSGGPSSYNEQFF
TGTGCCAGCAGCCAAGGGACTAGCGGGGGGCCCAGCTCCTACAATGAGCAGTTCTTC
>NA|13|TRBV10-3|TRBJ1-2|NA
CAITATSNYGYTF
TGTGCCATCACAGCCACTTCTAACTATGGCTACACCTTC
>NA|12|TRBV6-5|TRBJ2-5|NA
CASSSDVETQYF
TGTGCCAGCAGTTCTGATGTTGAGACCCAGTACTTC
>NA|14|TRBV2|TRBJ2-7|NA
CASSESVGGLGQYF
TGTGCCAGCAGTGAATCCGTGGGGGGTTTAGGGCAGTACTTC
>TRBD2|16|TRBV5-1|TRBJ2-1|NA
CASSLEPSGGQYEQFF
TGCGCCAGCAGCTTGGAACCTAGCGGGGGTCAGTATGAGCAGTTCTTC
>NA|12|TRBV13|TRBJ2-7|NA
CASSGAAAGQYF
TGTGCCAGCAGCGGCGCCGCGGCCGGGCAGTACTTC
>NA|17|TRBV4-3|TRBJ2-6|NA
CASSQDGSISGANVLTF
TGCGCCAGCAGCCAAGATGGATCAATCTCTGGGGCCAACGTCCTGACTTTC
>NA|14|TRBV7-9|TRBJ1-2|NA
CASSSHGPNYGYTF
TGTGCCAGCAGCTCCCACGGGCCTAACTATGGCTACACCTTC
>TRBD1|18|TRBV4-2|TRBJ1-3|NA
CASSQVSGTGISGNTIYF
TGTGCCAGCAGCCAAGTTTCCGGGACAGGGATCTCTGGAAACACCATATATTTT
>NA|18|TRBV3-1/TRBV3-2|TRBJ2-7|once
CASSQAVLVAGPTYEQYF
TGTGCCAGCAGCCAAGCTGTCCTTGTGGCGGGACCTACCTACGAGCAGTACTTC
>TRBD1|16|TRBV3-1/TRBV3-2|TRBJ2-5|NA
CASSQDPTGGGETQYF
TGTGCCAGCAGCCAAGATCCAACAGGGGGCGGAGAGACCCAGTACTTC
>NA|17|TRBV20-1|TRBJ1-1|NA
CSASRFLAGPMNTEAFF
TGCAGTGCTAGTCGGTTTTTGGCAGGGCCGATGAACACTGAAGCTTTCTTT
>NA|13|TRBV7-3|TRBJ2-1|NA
CASSPQGGNEQFF
TGTGCCAGCAGCCCCCAGGGGGGGAATGAGCAGTTCTTC
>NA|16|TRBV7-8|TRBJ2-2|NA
CASSSTGARNTGELFF
TGTGCCAGCAGCTCAACGGGGGCACGGAACACCGGGGAGCTGTTTTTT
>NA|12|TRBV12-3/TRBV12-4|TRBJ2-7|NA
CASGQRSYEQYF
TGTGCCAGCGGACAGAGATCCTACGAGCAGTACTTC
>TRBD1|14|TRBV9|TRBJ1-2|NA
CASNPQGINYGYTF
TGTGCCAGCAACCCACAGGGGATTAACTATGGCTACACCTTC
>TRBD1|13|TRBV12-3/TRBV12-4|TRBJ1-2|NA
CASSITGVDGYTF
TGTGCCAGCAGTATAACAGGGGTTGATGGCTACACCTTC
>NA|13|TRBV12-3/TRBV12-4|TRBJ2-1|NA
CASSSPGGALVLF
TGTGCCAGCAGTTCCCCTGGGGGAGCCCTGGTGCTCTTC